The clone carrying this T cell receptor (beta chain) has a handful of counts. The antigen remains undetermined. These data are taken from a study of TIL therapy for anti-PD-1-resistant metastatic lung cancer. Study at large: Median tumor PD-L1 proportion score was under 6.5%. Most patients had lung adenocarcinoma; a few tumors were EGFR-mutant, two ALK-rearranged; half smoked currently or formerly.

The V and J ends lost 4 bases and 2 bases, in that order; junction bases with no gene match: 4. The CDR3 length is 15 residues. From germline, CDR1 is MNHEY and CDR2 SMNVEV (reference sequence). The immunoSEQ assay was v3. Generated by immunoSEQ multiplex PCR, the TCRdb table keeps only in-frame clones and is missing some. The sample records about 53,000 clones, more than 60% being singletons. Time point specified: pre-treatment sample, taken before nivolumab and TIL therapy. Broader study findings: Treatment-naive, never-smoker and oncogene-addicted patients were overrepresented in this highly selected cohort. After infusion, TIL clonotypes partly replaced peripheral T cells and declined over months.

The specimen was blood, collected at baseline. The V gene is TRBV27, the J gene TRBJ2-7; 11 nucleotides align to TRBD2. The sequence was obtained from a person aged 25-79 years with non-small cell lung cancer. The DNA for the CDR3 is TGTGCCAGCAGTTCGGGACTAGCGGTCACCTACGAGCAGTACTTC. Translated, it gives CASSSGLAVTYEQYF.